Shown below are 13 T cell receptor beta chains from a single sample sequenced in a study of technical replicates of blood from a handful of donors. Repertoires were generated with immunoSEQ multiplex PCR, while TCRdb's copy carries only in-frame clones and drops some. In the table there are 50,000 to 70,000 clones, approximately 88% of which are singletons. The sequenced sample consisted of PBMCs. All receptors come from a human donor in good health. Some clones in this sample may be carry-over from other donors' samples.

The V gene is TRBV6-5, the J gene TRBJ1-2, with D maybe TRBD1 (5 bases). This CDR3 is built from 12 residues. Germline CDR1 and CDR2: MNHEY and SVGAGI. With 5 bases removed from V and 8 bases from J, the gap between germline ends came to 12 bases. In DNA, the CDR3 is TGTGCCAGCAGTGACAGACGCGCGGGCTACACCTTC. Protein: CASSDRRAGYTF.

V gene TRBV4-3 combines with J gene TRBJ2-2, with TRBD2 identical over 11 bases. This CDR3 is built from 18 residues. V lost 3 bases, J lost 5 bases, and 11 bases stayed unmatched. Germline V lookup: CDR1 LGHNA, CDR2 YSLEER. The DNA for the CDR3 is TGCGCCAGCAGCCAGGACCTTACTAGCGGGAGTCGAACCGGGGAGCTGTTTTTT. Translated, it gives CASSQDLTSGSRTGELFF.

CDR3 sequence reads: CASRIAGLAGYEQFF. Here the CDR3 DNA reads TGTGCCAGCAGGATCGCGGGACTAGCGGGATATGAGCAGTTCTTC. The V gene is TRBV2, the J gene TRBJ2-1, with 13 bases aligning to TRBD2. CDR1 and CDR2 from the germline V gene are SNHLY and FYNNEI. The CDR3 contains 15 residues. Trimming took 6 bases from V and 8 from J; bases not matched to a gene: 7. The whole variable domain, remainder taken from reference TRBV2 and TRBJ2-1, is EPEVTQTPSHQVTQMGQEVILRCVPISNHLYFYWYRQILGQKVEFLVSFYNNEISEKSEIFDDQFSVERPDGSNFTLKIRSTKLEDSAMYFCASRIAGLAGYEQFFGPGTRLTVL.

The chain combines TRBV18 with TRBJ2-3; TRBD1 is a possible D gene (5 bases). There are 13 residues in the CDR3. Germline values: CDR1 KGHSH, CDR2 LQKENI. The germline V and J ends were trimmed by 8 bases and 3 bases, with 12 bases remaining between them. As DNA, the CDR3 is TGTGCCAGCCGATCAGGGAAGACAGATACGCAGTATTTT. This gives the protein CASRSGKTDTQYF.

This CDR3 reads CASIKTPGLGNNEQFF. CDR3 bases: TGTGCCAGCATTAAGACCCCGGGACTAGGAAACAATGAGCAGTTCTTC. This chain connects TRBV2 to TRBJ2-1, with TRBD2 matching 8 bases. The CDR3 extends over 16 amino acids. V lost 7 bases and J lost 5; bases outside the gene matches: 13. The V gene's germline CDR1 is SNHLY and CDR2 FYNNEI. The whole variable domain, filled in from reference TRBV2 and TRBJ2-1, reads EPEVTQTPSHQVTQMGQEVILRCVPISNHLYFYWYRQILGQKVEFLVSFYNNEISEKSEIFDDQFSVERPDGSNFTLKIRSTKLEDSAMYFCASIKTPGLGNNEQFFGPGTRLTVL.

This clone was counted a few times. The chain carries TRBV7-9 and TRBJ2-6; D unresolved. The germline V gene encodes CDR1 SEHNR and CDR2 FQNEAQ (reference sequence). V lost 5 bases and J 0 bases, leaving 11 bases between the germline ends. This CDR3 is 16 amino acids long. Written as DNA, the CDR3 is TGTGCCAGCAGCGCCTTACCGAGCTCTGGGGCCAACGTCCTGACTTTC. Translating gives CASSALPSSGANVLTF.

The V and J genes are TRBV15 and TRBJ2-3, with 7 nucleotides matching TRBD2. In germline, CDR1 is LNHNV, CDR2 YYDKDF (reference sequence). The CDR3 is made up of 17 amino acids. Losses at the gene ends were 3 bases for V and 5 bases for J; bases not matched to a gene: 14. Written as DNA, the CDR3 is TGTGCCACCAGCAGTCAGAGGGCTAGCGGACCGGGAGATACGCAGTATTTT. It translates to CATSSQRASGPGDTQYF.

This clone has a handful of counts. The J gene is TRBJ1-6, the V gene TRBV5-6, with D perhaps TRBD1 (5 bases). Germline V CDR1 and CDR2: SGHDT, YYEEEE. Trimming removed 5 bases at V and 4 bases at J, with 10 bases between. The CDR3 has 14 amino acids. The CDR3 protein is CASSLDRYNSPLHF. The CDR3 DNA reads as TGTGCCAGCAGTTTAGACAGATATAATTCACCCCTCCACTTT.

The gene calls are TRBV5-6 and TRBJ1-2; D not resolved. CDR3 size: 12 residues. Germline V gives CDR1 SGHDT, CDR2 YYEEEE. The V end was cut by 6 bases, the J end by 4 bases, with 10 bases between. CDR3 sequence: CASMGSGYGYTF. CDR3 bases: TGTGCCAGCATGGGGAGCGGCTATGGCTACACCTTC. Variable domain in full (rest from reference TRBV5-6 and TRBJ1-2): DAGVTQSPTHLIKTRGQQVTLRCSPKSGHDTVSWYQQALGQGPQFIFQYYEEEERQRGNFPDRFSGHQFPNYSSELNVNALLLGDSALYLCASMGSGYGYTFGSGTRLTVV.

The rearrangement links TRBV6-1 to TRBJ1-2; tentatively, D is TRBD1 (5 bases). The CDR3 extends over 12 amino acids. In germline, CDR1 is MNHNS, CDR2 SASEGT. Trimming cost V 3 bases and J 4 bases, with 6 bases left between them. CDR3 sequence: CASSETVYGYTF. DNA of the CDR3: TGTGCCAGCAGTGAGACAGTCTATGGCTACACCTTC.

The CDR3 sequence: CASSLGAWDTIYF. CDR3 coding DNA: TGTGCCAGCAGCTTGGGGGCCTGGGACACCATATATTTT. The chain has TRBV7-9 and TRBJ1-3, with D maybe TRBD1 (6 bases). The germline CDR1 and CDR2 sequences are SEHNR and FQNEAQ (reference sequence). The CDR3 sequence is 13 residues long. V gave up 3 bases and J gave up 8 bases, with 11 bases separating them. The variable domain in full, completed from reference TRBV7-9 and TRBJ1-3, reads DTGVSQNPRHKITKRGQNVTFRCDPISEHNRLYWYRQTLGQGPEFLTYFQNEAQLEKSRLLSDRFSAERPKGSFSTLEIQRTEQGDSAMYLCASSLGAWDTIYFGEGSWLTVV.

The CDR3 DNA reads TGCGCCAGCAGCTTGGCCCGAGCGGGGGGGGGTGAGCAGTTCTTC. Amino acids: CASSLARAGGGEQFF. The rearrangement links TRBV5-1 to TRBJ2-1, with 10 positions matching TRBD2. CDR1 SGHRS and CDR2 YFSETQ come from the germline V gene. There are 15 residues in the CDR3. The ends lost 0 bases at V and 9 bases at J; junction bases unmatched: 6.

This chain links TRBV7-9 with TRBJ2-3; 9 bases map to TRBD2. The J segment lost 2 bases and the V segment lost 4 bases, leaving 4 bases of the junction unmatched. This CDR3 region has 15 residues. Germline CDR1 reads SEHNR; CDR2 reads FQNEAQ (reference sequence). The CDR3 DNA is TGTGCCAGCAGCTCGGGGACTAGCTCCACAGATACGCAGTATTTT. Its protein is CASSSGTSSTDTQYF.